This TCR beta chain stems from a study of breast tumors, draining lymph nodes, adjacent tissues. Findings and caveats of the study: Tumor and nontumor repertoires were significantly more similar in luminal-like than in basal-like breast cancer. The data were judged consistent with most tumor T cells coming from lymph node and expanding in tumor. Compared with lymph nodes, tumors were less diverse; compared with nontumor tissue, more.

V lost 2 bases and J 1 base, leaving 6 bases between the germline ends. CDR1 and CDR2 (germline): DFQATT, SNEGSKA (reference sequence). The CDR3 sequence is 13 residues long. Each CDR3 protein is one row after TCRdb ran MiXCR on the multiplex PCR reads. Counted here are more than 15,000 distinct CDR3 sequences, 63% occurring once; the ten biggest clones make up approximately 20%. Concerning this clonotype itself: The antigen remains unidentified.

The TCR comes from a female donor with breast cancer. Some clones in this sample may be carry-over from other donors' samples. The specimen was tumor-adjacent breast tissue. This chain links TRBV20-1 with TRBJ1-3; D ambiguous. The CDR3 sequence: CSARSGSGNTIYF. The CDR3, as DNA: TGCAGTGCTAGATCGGGTTCTGGAAACACCATATATTTT.